The 25 T cell receptor beta chains reported below all come from one sample, sequenced in a study of neurological immune-mediated disorders. One entry per CDR3 protein results from TCRdb running MiXCR on the 5' RACE reads. This table has roughly 60,000 distinct CDR3 sequences, around a tenth appearing once. Documented time point: longitudinal time-point 2. What was sequenced was PBMCs. The receptors here all came from a man aged 30-40 years in good health.

This rearrangement joins TRBV12-3 or TRBV12-4 to TRBJ1-1, with D possibly being TRBD1 (5 bases). The CDR3 is made up of 14 amino acids. Trimming removed 2 bases at V and 6 bases at J, with 13 bases between. Here the CDR3 reads CASSLYGDEAEAFF. CDR3 DNA sequence: TGTGCCAGCAGTTTATATGGGGACGAGGCTGAAGCTTTCTTT.

This clonotype was detected many times. This chain links TRBV28 with TRBJ1-6; D gene uncertain. V was pared by 11 bases and J by 9 bases, with 23 bases between. This CDR3 is 15 amino acids long. Germline V lookup: CDR1 MDHEN, CDR2 SYDVKM. Here the CDR3 DNA reads TGTGCCGCATCTATATTCCGCCCCGCGACTTCACCCCTCCACTTT. It encodes CAASIFRPATSPLHF.

This clonotype was seen ten or more times. The chain recombines TRBV29-1 with TRBJ1-1, with 8 bases aligning to TRBD1. Trimming cost V 4 bases and J 5 bases; bases outside gene matches: 6. Germline V gives CDR1 SQVTM, CDR2 ANQGSEA. The CDR3 contains 13 residues. Here the CDR3 reads CSVATGGRTEAFF. DNA of the CDR3: TGCAGCGTTGCAACAGGGGGAAGGACTGAAGCTTTCTTT.

This clonotype was picked up many times. The chain employs TRBV20-1 and TRBJ1-2, with unresolved D. The V and J ends lost 1 base and 2 bases respectively, with 5 bases between them. The CDR3 has 12 amino acids. Germline CDR1 DFQATT, CDR2 SNEGSKA (reference sequence). CDR3 sequence: CSARAANYGYTF. CDR3 in DNA: TGCAGTGCTAGAGCCGCCAACTATGGCTACACCTTC.

Concerning this clonotype itself: A much larger clone is a single base away; this may be a read error. V and J are TRBV4-1 and TRBJ2-7, with TRBD1 matching over 8 bases. The CDR3 covers 15 residues. Germline V gene lookup returns CDR1 MGHRA and CDR2 YSYEKL. The DNA for the CDR3 is TGCGCCAGCAGCCAGTTCGGCAGGGGGCTCTACGAGAAGTACTTC. It translates to CASSQFGRGLYEKYF.

This clonotype is termed medium-sized. This rearrangement joins TRBV15 to TRBJ2-5; D remains unclear. V was clipped by 0 bases and J by 5 bases, with 4 bases between them. This CDR3 comprises 12 residues. Germline CDR1 is LNHNV and CDR2 is YYDKDF (reference sequence). CDR3 amino acids: CATSRDLETQYF. In DNA, the CDR3 is TGTGCCACCAGCAGAGATTTGGAGACCCAGTACTTC.

This clonotype was picked up many times. This rearrangement joins TRBV12-3 or TRBV12-4 to TRBJ1-1; maybe TRBD1 (5 bases). V was clipped by 4 bases and J by 0 bases, with 12 bases between them. The CDR3 has 15 amino acids. This chain's CDR3 is CASSSPGFMNTEAFF. The CDR3 DNA follows: TGTGCCAGCAGTTCGCCAGGGTTTATGAACACTGAAGCTTTCTTT.

This clonotype was observed many times. The chain joins TRBV12-3 or TRBV12-4 to TRBJ2-7; the D call may be TRBD1 or TRBD2 (5 bases each). V gave up 2 bases and J gave up 2 bases, with 7 bases separating them. The CDR3 totals 13 residues. The DNA of the CDR3 is TGTGCCAGCAGTTTATCGGGACCCTACGAGCAGTACTTC. Translated, it gives CASSLSGPYEQYF.

The sample holds many counts of this clonotype. The CDR3 loop reads CAIRGGGSSGDTQYF. The CDR3 DNA reads TGTGCCATCAGGGGAGGGGGATCCTCGGGAGATACGCAGTATTTT. This chain uses TRBV10-3 with TRBJ2-3; a weak D match, TRBD2 (7 bases). The CDR3 loop spans 15 amino acids. V was clipped by 6 bases and J by 5 bases, with 18 bases between them. Germline CDR1 and CDR2: ENHRY and SYGVKD.

This chain connects TRBV20-1 to TRBJ1-5; D is ambiguous. Germline CDR1 reads DFQATT; CDR2 reads SNEGSKA (reference sequence). Trimming took 4 bases from V and 2 from J, leaving 18 bases between them. This CDR3 spans 16 amino acids. The chain's CDR3 is CSAIPTEIRGNQPQHF. The CDR3 DNA reads as TGCAGTGCTATCCCTACTGAGATTAGGGGCAATCAGCCCCAGCATTTT.

A few counts support this clonotype. V and J are TRBV29-1 and TRBJ2-3; 12 nucleotides align to TRBD2. J gave up 0 bases and V 6 bases, and 7 bases lay outside the gene matches. CDR1 is SQVTM and CDR2 is ANQGSEA in the germline V gene. The CDR3 has 16 residues. CDR3 amino acids: CSVRGGTSGSTDTQYF. The CDR3 DNA sequence: TGCAGCGTCCGAGGCGGGACTAGCGGGAGCACAGATACGCAGTATTTT.

The table lists this clonotype with a few counts. This may be a read error: a much more frequent sequence differs by one nucleotide. The chain combines TRBV20-1 with TRBJ2-1; the match to TRBD2 covers 14 bases. The CDR3 is 15 amino acids. CDR1 and CDR2 from the germline V gene are DFQATT and SNEGSKA (reference sequence). CDR3 in DNA: TGCAGTGCCCCAAGAGGGACTAGCGGGAGCAATGAGAAGTTCTTC. Residues: CSAPRGTSGSNEKFF.

Notes on this clonotype: Because it lacks the conserved phenylalanine or tryptophan at the end, this CDR3 is likely a read error. The CDR3 DNA sequence: TGTGCCAGCAGCTTAGCGCTGAGCGGCACCTGGGAGCTGTTTTCT. Amino acid sequence: CASSLALSGTWELFS. The chain carries TRBV7-2 and TRBJ2-2; D is possibly TRBD2 (5 bases). CDR1 is SGHTA and CDR2 is FQGNSA in the germline V gene. The length of the CDR3 is 15 residues.

This clonotype was found many times. The genes are TRBV5-1 and TRBJ2-5, with 10 bases identical to TRBD2. V lost 3 bases and J lost 4; bases outside the gene matches: 3. The CDR3 runs 14 residues. Germline V gene sequence: CDR1 SGHRS, CDR2 YFSETQ. The CDR3 nucleotides read TGCGCCAGCAGCTCGACTAGCGGGCGAGAGACCCAGTACTTC. Protein product: CASSSTSGRETQYF.

This clonotype was seen ten or more times. The J gene is TRBJ2-5, the V gene TRBV20-1; D is undetermined. The ends were cut back, 4 bases at V and 5 bases at J, with 11 bases in the middle. The CDR3 is 12 residues long. Germline V gene data show CDR1 as DFQATT and CDR2 as SNEGSKA (reference sequence). The CDR3 coding sequence is TGCAGTGCTAAAGGGTATTGGGAGACCCAGTACTTC. Translated: CSAKGYWETQYF.

This clonotype was counted a few times. The V gene is TRBV6-6, the J gene TRBJ2-7; 12 bases match TRBD2. Trimming at V came to 2 bases and at J to 4 bases, leaving 12 bases not matched to a gene. The CDR3 runs 18 residues. The germline V gene encodes CDR1 MNHNY and CDR2 SVGAGI (reference sequence). The CDR3 loop is CASSYPSSGRASGYEQYF. CDR3 bases: TGTGCCAGCAGTTACCCCTCTAGCGGGAGGGCCTCGGGGTACGAGCAGTACTTC.

In this sample, this clonotype turned up many times. The chain recombines TRBV25-1 with TRBJ2-1; 9 bases match TRBD2. Unmatched junction bases numbered 10, after V lost 6 bases and J lost 7 bases. Per the germline V gene, CDR1 is MGHDK and CDR2 is SYGVNS. The CDR3 loop spans 15 amino acids. The CDR3 sequence is CASSPGSGSFNEQFF. CDR3 coding DNA: TGTGCCAGCAGCCCGGGTAGCGGGAGTTTTAATGAGCAGTTCTTC. Using reference TRBV25-1 and TRBJ2-1 for the parts outside the CDR3, the full variable domain is EADIYQTPRYLVIGTGKKITLECSQTMGHDKMYWYQQDPGMELHLIHYSYGVNSTEKGDLSSESTVSRIRTEHFPLTLESARPSHTSQYLCASSPGSGSFNEQFFGPGTRLTVL.

This clonotype appeared many times. The chain has TRBV5-1 and TRBJ2-7; TRBD2 matches 15 bases. J lost 3 bases, V lost 4 bases, and 11 bases had no gene match. CDR3 length equals 18 residues. The germline V gene has CDR1 SGHRS and CDR2 YFSETQ. The CDR3 is CASSIGTSGRTGGYEQYF. As DNA, the CDR3 is TGCGCCAGCAGCATCGGGACTAGCGGGAGGACAGGCGGCTACGAGCAGTACTTC.

The sample holds many counts of this clonotype. V and J are TRBV7-8 and TRBJ1-2; the D is unclear. The V end was cut by 1 base, the J end by 3 bases, with 3 bases between. The CDR3 spans 12 residues. CDR1 is SGHVS, CDR2 FQNEAQ, per germline. The CDR3 is CASSLVDYGYTF. The CDR3, as DNA: TGTGCCAGCAGCTTAGTTGACTATGGCTACACCTTC.

The chain links TRBV5-1 to TRBJ2-2, with 7 bases identical to TRBD1. The length of the CDR3 is 14 residues. Trimming cost V 7 bases and J 5 bases; bases outside gene matches: 8. The V gene's germline CDR1 is SGHRS and CDR2 YFSETQ. CDR3 loop: CASGKGAGTGELFF. In DNA, the CDR3 is TGCGCCAGCGGTAAGGGGGCCGGAACCGGGGAGCTGTTTTTT.

This clonotype was picked up many times. The gene calls are TRBV18 and TRBJ2-7; D unresolved. V lost 5 bases, J lost 3 bases, and 8 bases lay in between. CDR3 length: 12 amino acids. CDR1 is KGHSH, CDR2 LQKENI, per germline. The CDR3 DNA follows: TGTGCCAGCTCAAACGATGTCTACGAGCAGTACTTC. This sequence encodes CASSNDVYEQYF.

This clonotype was recorded many times. The chain joins TRBV10-2 to TRBJ2-5; 9 bases match TRBD1. The V gene's germline CDR1 is WSHSY and CDR2 SAAADI. Losses at the gene ends were 3 bases for V and 2 bases for J; bases not matched to a gene: 4. The CDR3 loop spans 15 amino acids. The CDR3 coding sequence is TGCGCCAGCAGTGATAGACAGGGGGGGCAAGAGACCCAGTACTTC. It translates to CASSDRQGGQETQYF.

This clonotype was seen only once. Given a much more abundant clone one base away, this may be a read error. The gene calls are TRBV7-6 and TRBJ2-7; the D is unclear. The J call may be in error: the DNA end matches TRBJ2-1 better. Germline CDR1 and CDR2: SGHVS and FNYEAQ. The length of the CDR3 is 13 residues. This CDR3 reads CASSLGFTYEQFF. The CDR3 nucleotides are TGTGCCAGCAGCTTGGGCTTTACCTACGAGCAGTTCTTC.

This clonotype was detected many times. The chain carries TRBV3-1 and TRBJ2-2; weak D call: TRBD1 (6 bases). V dropped 4 bases and J dropped 0 bases, with 9 bases sitting between them. CDR3 length: 15 amino acids. The germline CDR1 and CDR2 sequences are LGHDT and YNNKEL (reference sequence). CDR3 in DNA: TGTGCCAGCAGCCGGGACAATCCGAACACCGGGGAGCTGTTTTTT. Translating it yields CASSRDNPNTGELFF.

This clonotype was seen ten or more times. The chain carries TRBV7-8 and TRBJ2-2, with D unresolved. Germline CDR1 is SGHVS and CDR2 is FQNEAQ. V was clipped by 2 bases and J by 0 bases, with 10 bases between them. This CDR3 spans 16 amino acids. This CDR3 is CASSLLGSTNTGELFF. The CDR3 nucleotides are TGTGCCAGCAGCTTATTAGGCAGCACGAACACCGGGGAGCTGTTTTTT.